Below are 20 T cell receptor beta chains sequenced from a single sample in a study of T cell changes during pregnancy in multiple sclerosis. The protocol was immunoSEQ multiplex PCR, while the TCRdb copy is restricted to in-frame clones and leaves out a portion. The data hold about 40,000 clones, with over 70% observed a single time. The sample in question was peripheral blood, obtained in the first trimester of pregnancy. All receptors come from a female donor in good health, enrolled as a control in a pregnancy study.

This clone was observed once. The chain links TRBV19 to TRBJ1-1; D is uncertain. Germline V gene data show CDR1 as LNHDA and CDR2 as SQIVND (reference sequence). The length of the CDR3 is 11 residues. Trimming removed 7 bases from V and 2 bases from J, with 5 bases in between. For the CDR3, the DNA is TGTGCCAGTATAAAAAACACTGAAGCTTTCTTT. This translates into CASIKNTEAFF.

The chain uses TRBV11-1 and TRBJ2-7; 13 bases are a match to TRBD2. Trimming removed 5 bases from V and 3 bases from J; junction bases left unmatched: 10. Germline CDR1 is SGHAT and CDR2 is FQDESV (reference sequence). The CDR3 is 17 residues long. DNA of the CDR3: TGTGCCAGCAGCCCTAGACTAGCGGGAGGACCGGGCTACGAGCAGTACTTC. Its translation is CASSPRLAGGPGYEQYF.

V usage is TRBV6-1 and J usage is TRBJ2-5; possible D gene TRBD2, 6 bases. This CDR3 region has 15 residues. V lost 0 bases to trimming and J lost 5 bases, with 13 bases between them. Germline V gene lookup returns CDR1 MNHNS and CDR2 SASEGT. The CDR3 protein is CASSEAWGVAETQYF. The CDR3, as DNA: TGTGCCAGCAGTGAAGCATGGGGGGTCGCGGAGACCCAGTACTTC.

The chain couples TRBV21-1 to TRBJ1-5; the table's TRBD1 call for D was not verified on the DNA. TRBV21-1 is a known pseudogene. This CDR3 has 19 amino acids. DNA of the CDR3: TGTGCCAGCAGCTCTGAGGGGGACAGGGTGGGTTATAGCAATCAGCCCCAGCATTTT. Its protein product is CASSSEGDRVGYSNQPQHF.

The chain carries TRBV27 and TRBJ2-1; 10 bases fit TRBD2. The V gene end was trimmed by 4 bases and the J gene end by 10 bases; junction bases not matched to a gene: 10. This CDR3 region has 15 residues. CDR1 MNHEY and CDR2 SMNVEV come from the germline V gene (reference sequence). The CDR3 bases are TGTGCCAGCAGTTGGAAAGCGGGGGGGGTAAGAGAGCAGTTCTTC. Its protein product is CASSWKAGGVREQFF.

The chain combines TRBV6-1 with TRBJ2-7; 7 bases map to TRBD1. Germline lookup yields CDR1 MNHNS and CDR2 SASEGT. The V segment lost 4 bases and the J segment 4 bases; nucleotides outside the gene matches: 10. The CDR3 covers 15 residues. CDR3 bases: TGTGCCAGCAGTGTGGGGCAGGGGGACGATTACGAGCAGTACTTC. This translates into CASSVGQGDDYEQYF.

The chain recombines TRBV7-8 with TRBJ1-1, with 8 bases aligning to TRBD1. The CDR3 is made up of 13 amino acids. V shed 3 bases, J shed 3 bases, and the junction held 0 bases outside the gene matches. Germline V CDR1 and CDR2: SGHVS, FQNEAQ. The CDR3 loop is CASSLDRDTEAFF. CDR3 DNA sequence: TGTGCCAGCAGCTTGGACAGGGACACTGAAGCTTTCTTT. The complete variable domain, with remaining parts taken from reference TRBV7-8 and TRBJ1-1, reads GAGVSQSPRYKVAKRGQDVALRCDPISGHVSLFWYQQALGQGPEFLTYFQNEAQLDKSGLPSDRFFAERPEGSVSTLKIQRTQQEDSAVYLCASSLDRDTEAFFGQGTRLTVV.

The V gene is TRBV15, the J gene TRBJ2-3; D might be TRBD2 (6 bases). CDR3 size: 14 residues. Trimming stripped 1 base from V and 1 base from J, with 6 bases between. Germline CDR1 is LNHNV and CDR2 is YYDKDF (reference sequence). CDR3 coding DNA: TGTGCCACCAGCAGAGCGGGGGGCACAGATACGCAGTATTTT. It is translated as CATSRAGGTDTQYF.

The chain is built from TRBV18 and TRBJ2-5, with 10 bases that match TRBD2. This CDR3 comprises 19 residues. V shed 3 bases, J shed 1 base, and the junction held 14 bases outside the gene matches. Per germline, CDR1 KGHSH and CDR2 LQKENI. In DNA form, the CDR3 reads TGTGCCAGCTCACCTCTAGCGGGGGACCTACTCGGGACCCAAGAGACCCAGTACTTC. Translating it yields CASSPLAGDLLGTQETQYF.

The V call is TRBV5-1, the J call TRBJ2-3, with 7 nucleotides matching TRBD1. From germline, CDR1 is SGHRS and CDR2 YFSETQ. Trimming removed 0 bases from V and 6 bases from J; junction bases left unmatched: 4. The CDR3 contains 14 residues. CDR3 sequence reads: CASSLGQGRDTQYF. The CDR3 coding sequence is TGCGCCAGCAGCTTGGGACAGGGCCGCGATACGCAGTATTTT. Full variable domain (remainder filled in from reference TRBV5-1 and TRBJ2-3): KAGVTQTPRYLIKTRGQQVTLSCSPISGHRSVSWYQQTPGQGLQFLFEYFSETQRNKGNFPGRFSGRQFSNSRSEMNVSTLELGDSALYLCASSLGQGRDTQYFGPGTRLTVL.

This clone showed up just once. The CDR3 region is CASRSPGTGGGYGYTF. The CDR3 region has the DNA TGTGCCAGCCGAAGCCCCGGGACAGGGGGTGGCTATGGCTACACCTTC. The J gene is TRBJ1-2, the V gene TRBV19; 11 bases line up with TRBD1. Per the germline V gene, CDR1 is LNHDA and CDR2 is SQIVND (reference sequence). This CDR3 region has 16 residues. V lost 9 bases to trimming and J lost 4 bases; unmatched junction nucleotides: 13.

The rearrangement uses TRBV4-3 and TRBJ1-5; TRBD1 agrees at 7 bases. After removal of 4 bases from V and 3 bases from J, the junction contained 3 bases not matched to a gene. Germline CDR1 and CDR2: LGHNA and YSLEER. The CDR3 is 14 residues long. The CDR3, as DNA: TGCGCCAGCAGCCCGGGACAGAACAATCAGCCCCAGCATTTT. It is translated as CASSPGQNNQPQHF.

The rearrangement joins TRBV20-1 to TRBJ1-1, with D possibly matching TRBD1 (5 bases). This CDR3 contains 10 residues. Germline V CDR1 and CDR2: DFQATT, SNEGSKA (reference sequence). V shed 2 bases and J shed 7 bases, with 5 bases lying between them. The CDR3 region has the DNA TGCAGTGCTAGAAGGGGTGAAGCTTTCTTT. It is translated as CSARRGEAFF.

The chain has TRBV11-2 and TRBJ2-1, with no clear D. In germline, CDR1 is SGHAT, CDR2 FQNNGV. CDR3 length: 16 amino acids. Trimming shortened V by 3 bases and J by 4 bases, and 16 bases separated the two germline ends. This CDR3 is CASSLHNFGYYNEQFF. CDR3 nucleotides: TGTGCCAGCAGCTTGCATAATTTCGGGTATTACAATGAGCAGTTCTTC.

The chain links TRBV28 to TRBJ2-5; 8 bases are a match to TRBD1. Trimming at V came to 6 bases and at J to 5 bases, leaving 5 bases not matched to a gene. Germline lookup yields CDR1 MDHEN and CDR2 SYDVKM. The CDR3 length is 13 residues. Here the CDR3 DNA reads TGTGCCAGCAGGCACAGGGGGACGGAGACCCAGTACTTC. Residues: CASRHRGTETQYF.

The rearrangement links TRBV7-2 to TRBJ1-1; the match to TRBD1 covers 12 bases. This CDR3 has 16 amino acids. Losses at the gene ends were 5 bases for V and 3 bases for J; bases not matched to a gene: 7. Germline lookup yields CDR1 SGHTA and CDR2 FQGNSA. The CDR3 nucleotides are TGTGCCAGCAGCAGAGGGACAGGGGGCTACTACACTGAAGCTTTCTTT. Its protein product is CASSRGTGGYYTEAFF.

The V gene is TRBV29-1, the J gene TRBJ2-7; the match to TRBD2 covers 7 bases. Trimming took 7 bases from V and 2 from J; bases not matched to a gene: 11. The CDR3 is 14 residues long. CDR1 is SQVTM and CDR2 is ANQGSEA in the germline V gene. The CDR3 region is CSALGGITPYEQYF. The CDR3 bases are TGCAGCGCTCTGGGGGGGATCACCCCCTACGAGCAGTACTTC.

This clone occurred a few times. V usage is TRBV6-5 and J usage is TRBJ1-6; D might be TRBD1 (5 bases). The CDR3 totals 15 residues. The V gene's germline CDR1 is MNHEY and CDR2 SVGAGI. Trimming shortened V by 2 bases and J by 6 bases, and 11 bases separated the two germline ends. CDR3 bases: TGTGCCAGCAGTTACCTGACAGCTTCTAATTCACCCCTCCACTTT. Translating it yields CASSYLTASNSPLHF.

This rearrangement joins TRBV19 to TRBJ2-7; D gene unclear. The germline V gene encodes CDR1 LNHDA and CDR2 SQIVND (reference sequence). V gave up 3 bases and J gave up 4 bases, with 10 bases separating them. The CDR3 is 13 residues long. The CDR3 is CASSIARDYEQYF. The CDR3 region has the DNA TGTGCCAGTAGTATTGCAAGAGATTACGAGCAGTACTTC.

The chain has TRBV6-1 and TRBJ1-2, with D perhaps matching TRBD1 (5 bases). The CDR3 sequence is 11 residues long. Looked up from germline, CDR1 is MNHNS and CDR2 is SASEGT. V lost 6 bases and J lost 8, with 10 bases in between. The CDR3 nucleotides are TGTGCCAGCAGCCAGGGAAGGGGCTACACCTTC. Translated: CASSQGRGYTF.